Listed here are 12 T cell receptor beta chains from one sample, sequenced in a study of control samples from healthy donors and cancer patients. Repertoires were generated with immunoSEQ multiplex PCR, while TCRdb's copy carries only in-frame clones and drops some. The sample lists some 94,000 clones; around 87% were seen once. What was sequenced was blood. These receptors were collected from a woman in her forties or fifties in good health.

V gene TRBV5-1 combines with J gene TRBJ2-7; D unresolved. The germline V gene has CDR1 SGHRS and CDR2 YFSETQ. This CDR3 spans 14 amino acids. V lost 0 bases to trimming and J lost 1 base, with 8 bases between them. In DNA, the CDR3 is TGCGCCAGCAGCTTGGCCGACGTTTCCTACGAGCAGTACTTC. Residues: CASSLADVSYEQYF.

V and J are TRBV19 and TRBJ1-2; D gene ambiguous. V was cut by 7 bases and J by 0 bases, with 6 bases left in between. The CDR3 sequence is 12 residues long. Germline-derived CDR1 and CDR2 are LNHDA and SQIVND (reference sequence). CDR3 sequence: CASTMANYGYTF. The CDR3 DNA follows: TGTGCCAGTACCATGGCTAACTATGGCTACACCTTC.

The rearrangement joins TRBV4-1 to TRBJ1-2, with D tentatively TRBD1 (6 bases). The ends were cut back, 6 bases at V and 4 bases at J, with 18 bases in the middle. Germline CDR1 is MGHRA and CDR2 is YSYEKL. CDR3 length: 15 residues. The CDR3 DNA sequence: TGCGCCAGCAGACGCACCACCGGACAGTTCTATGGCTACACCTTC. The encoded protein is CASRRTTGQFYGYTF.

The chain combines TRBV2 with TRBJ1-4, with TRBD1 matching over 10 bases. Trimming at V came to 6 bases and at J to 4 bases, leaving 2 bases not matched to a gene. Germline assignment: CDR1 SNHLY and CDR2 FYNNEI. CDR3 length: 14 residues. Here the CDR3 DNA reads TGTGCCAGCAGAAGGACAGGGGGTAATGAAAAACTGTTTTTT. This encodes CASRRTGGNEKLFF.

This sequence joins TRBV7-3 and TRBJ2-5; 9 nucleotides agree with TRBD1. Germline CDR1 is SGHTA and CDR2 is FQGTGA. CDR3 length: 14 amino acids. V lost 5 bases and J lost 5; bases outside the gene matches: 6. The CDR3 reads CASSPGQGRETQYF. In nucleotides, the CDR3 is TGTGCCAGCAGCCCGGGACAGGGCCGGGAGACCCAGTACTTC.

The rearrangement joins TRBV6-2 or TRBV6-3 to TRBJ2-5, with TRBD1 as a possible D gene (6 bases). The CDR3 runs to 14 residues. V lost 0 bases, J lost 2 bases, and 7 bases lay in between. Germline CDR1 and CDR2: MNHEY and SVGEGT. Here the CDR3 reads CASSYSRGQETQYF. Written as DNA, the CDR3 is TGTGCCAGCAGTTACTCTAGGGGGCAAGAGACCCAGTACTTC.

The J gene is TRBJ1-1, the V gene TRBV9; maybe TRBD1 (5 bases). Germline assignment: CDR1 SGDLS and CDR2 YYNGEE. CDR3 length: 15 amino acids. V gave up 4 bases and J gave up 6 bases, with 19 bases separating them. As DNA, the CDR3 is TGTGCCAGCAGCCCTCAAGGGACCTCCCACTCTGAAGCTTTCTTT. As protein: CASSPQGTSHSEAFF.

The chain employs TRBV4-3 and TRBJ1-2, with D possibly being TRBD1 (5 bases). V lost 0 bases to trimming and J lost 4 bases, with 15 bases between them. CDR3 length: 16 amino acids. Per germline, CDR1 LGHNA and CDR2 YSLEER. The CDR3 loop is CASSQDRGVGSYGYTF. The CDR3 nucleotides read TGCGCCAGCAGCCAAGATCGGGGGGTGGGTTCCTATGGCTACACCTTC.

This sequence joins TRBV25-1 and TRBJ1-5, with 7 bases fitting TRBD1. The CDR3 runs to 14 residues. V trimming: 2 bases; J trimming: 5 bases; junction bases outside the gene matches: 3. Germline CDR1 and CDR2: MGHDK and SYGVNS. In DNA form, the CDR3 reads TGTGCCAGCAGTGAACCAGGGGGGCATCAGCCCCAGCATTTT. As protein: CASSEPGGHQPQHF.

The chain uses TRBV5-6 and TRBJ2-3; D might be TRBD1 or TRBD2, each matching 5 bases. CDR3 length: 16 residues. Germline V gives CDR1 SGHDT, CDR2 YYEEEE. V gave up 5 bases and J gave up 2 bases, with 18 bases separating them. DNA of the CDR3: TGTGCCAGCAGACTGGGGCCTGGGGGAGACACAGATACGCAGTATTTT. This translates into CASRLGPGGDTDTQYF.

The chain employs TRBV5-4 and TRBJ1-2, with 7 positions matching TRBD1. The CDR3 has 13 amino acids. Germline lookup yields CDR1 SGHNT and CDR2 YYREEE (reference sequence). V shed 4 bases and J 6 bases; nucleotides not matched to a gene: 6. This CDR3 reads CASSQDRSDGYTF. The CDR3 bases are TGTGCCAGCAGCCAGGACAGGTCGGATGGCTACACCTTC.

The gene calls are TRBV5-5 and TRBJ1-6; D might be TRBD1 (6 bases). In germline, CDR1 is SGHKS, CDR2 YYEKEE (reference sequence). The CDR3 loop spans 15 amino acids. Trimming cost V 1 base and J 16 bases, with 21 bases left between them. In DNA, the CDR3 is TGTGCCAGCAGCTTGTGGGACCGAACACAGGGTTATCTCCACTTT. This gives the protein CASSLWDRTQGYLHF.